These T cell receptor beta chains were read from a single sample in a study of T cell responses to AZD1222 COVID-19 vaccine. Repertoires were generated with immunoSEQ multiplex PCR, while TCRdb's copy carries only in-frame clones and drops some. Found here are tens of thousands of clones, more than 90% of them singletons; the top ten hold 4% to 5%. The input for sequencing was peripheral blood, taken on day 0 of AZD1222 vaccination. The source of these receptors is an adult in good health. The CDR3 runs from the conserved cysteine through the conserved F or W. A D gene is named only where the DNA matches it firmly. Only part of the rows carry a size: once, few, many, or a class if the clone is expanded.

CDR3aa: CASSFRDRGGEQYF; CDR3nt: TGTGCCAGCAGCTTCCGGGACAGGGGTGGCGAGCAGTACTTC; d_gene: TRBD1; abundance: .; v_gene: TRBV11-2; j_gene: TRBJ2-7
CDR3aa: CASSTEGRGEQYF; CDR3nt: TGTGCCAGCAGCACCGAGGGCAGGGGCGAGCAGTACTTC; d_gene: .; abundance: few; v_gene: TRBV11-3; j_gene: TRBJ2-7
CDR3aa: CASSPGEEQYF; CDR3nt: TGTGCCAGCTCACCGGGGGAAGAGCAGTACTTC; d_gene: .; abundance: .; v_gene: TRBV18; j_gene: TRBJ2-7
CDR3aa: CASSYSGSHNYGYTF; CDR3nt: TGTGCCAGCAGTTACTCGGGCAGCCATAACTATGGCTACACCTTC; d_gene: .; abundance: .; v_gene: TRBV6-5; j_gene: TRBJ1-2
CDR3aa: CASSPGTSRETQYF; CDR3nt: TGTGCCAGCAGCCCCGGGACTAGTAGAGAGACCCAGTACTTC; d_gene: TRBD2; abundance: .; v_gene: TRBV3-1/TRBV3-2; j_gene: TRBJ2-5
CDR3aa: CASSLLEGLGYTF; CDR3nt: TGTGCCAGCAGCTTATTGGAGGGATTGGGCTACACCTTC; d_gene: .; abundance: .; v_gene: TRBV7-3; j_gene: TRBJ1-2
CDR3aa: CASSTYRDNEQFF; CDR3nt: TGTGCCAGTAGTACCTACAGAGACAATGAGCAGTTCTTC; d_gene: .; abundance: .; v_gene: TRBV19; j_gene: TRBJ2-1
CDR3aa: CASSLVGLAGGSYEQYF; CDR3nt: TGCGCCAGCAGCTTGGTAGGACTAGCGGGAGGTTCCTACGAGCAGTACTTC; d_gene: TRBD2; abundance: .; v_gene: TRBV5-1; j_gene: TRBJ2-7
CDR3aa: CASSLGARRFYGYTF; CDR3nt: TGTGCCAGCAGCTTAGGGGCCCGCCGCTTCTATGGCTACACCTTC; d_gene: .; abundance: .; v_gene: TRBV7-9; j_gene: TRBJ1-2
CDR3aa: CASSLGRAGGYSGANVLTF; CDR3nt: TGTGCCAGCAGCTTAGGAAGAGCGGGAGGATACTCTGGGGCCAACGTCCTGACTTTC; d_gene: TRBD2; abundance: .; v_gene: TRBV7-6; j_gene: TRBJ2-6
CDR3aa: CAISGIVATKDTQYF; CDR3nt: TGTGCCATCAGTGGGATAGTGGCAACCAAAGATACGCAGTATTTT; d_gene: .; abundance: few; v_gene: TRBV10-3; j_gene: TRBJ2-3
CDR3aa: CASNPGRSGANVLTF; CDR3nt: TGTGCCAGCAACCCAGGGCGCTCTGGGGCCAACGTCCTGACTTTC; d_gene: .; abundance: .; v_gene: TRBV7-9; j_gene: TRBJ2-6
CDR3aa: CAISEGGRTATYEQYF; CDR3nt: TGTGCCATCAGCGAGGGAGGCCGGACAGCCACCTACGAGCAGTACTTC; d_gene: .; abundance: .; v_gene: TRBV10-3; j_gene: TRBJ2-7
CDR3aa: CASAPPGTGVQPQHF; CDR3nt: TGTGCTAGTGCCCCGCCCGGGACAGGGGTTCAGCCCCAGCATTTT; d_gene: TRBD1; abundance: .; v_gene: TRBV12-5; j_gene: TRBJ1-5
CDR3aa: CASSPAVNEKLFF; CDR3nt: TGTGCCAGCTCACCGGCGGTAAATGAAAAACTGTTTTTT; d_gene: .; abundance: once; v_gene: TRBV18; j_gene: TRBJ1-4
CDR3aa: CASSYGGPTTDTQYF; CDR3nt: TGTGCCAGCAGTTACGGGGGTCCGACTACAGATACGCAGTATTTT; d_gene: .; abundance: .; v_gene: TRBV6-2/TRBV6-3; j_gene: TRBJ2-3
CDR3aa: CASSSTQATVVTNEAFF; CDR3nt: TGTGCCAGCAGCTCCACTCAGGCGACAGTGGTGACCAATGAAGCTTTCTTT; d_gene: .; abundance: .; v_gene: TRBV7-4; j_gene: TRBJ1-1
CDR3aa: CASSPPGAGVYGYTF; CDR3nt: TGTGCCAGCAGTCCCCCGGGGGCAGGAGTCTATGGCTACACCTTC; d_gene: .; abundance: .; v_gene: TRBV11-3; j_gene: TRBJ1-2
CDR3aa: CASTATDTQYF; CDR3nt: TGTGCCAGCACCGCCACGGATACGCAGTATTTT; d_gene: .; abundance: .; v_gene: TRBV12-3/TRBV12-4; j_gene: TRBJ2-3
CDR3aa: CASMALPMNTEAFF; CDR3nt: TGTGCCAGCATGGCTCTCCCCATGAACACTGAAGCTTTCTTT; d_gene: .; abundance: .; v_gene: TRBV2; j_gene: TRBJ1-1
CDR3aa: CAISDALASNSNEQFF; CDR3nt: TGTGCCATCAGTGACGCACTAGCGAGCAACTCCAATGAGCAGTTCTTC; d_gene: TRBD2; abundance: .; v_gene: TRBV10-3; j_gene: TRBJ2-1
CDR3aa: CASQGSSYEQYF; CDR3nt: TGTGCCAGTCAAGGTAGCTCCTACGAGCAGTACTTC; d_gene: .; abundance: .; v_gene: TRBV6-1; j_gene: TRBJ2-7